This TCR beta chain was captured in a study of early T cells in non-severe SARS-CoV-2 infection. Study as a whole: Unsorted whole-blood RNA was sequenced in bulk, leaving chains unpaired. Study results and limitations: Clonotype matching in VDJdb favored anti-spike CD8 responses and did not capture private and CD4 specificities.

Comments on this clonotype: Its antigen is not identified.

CDR3 size: 18 residues. Germline V lookup: CDR1 LNHNV, CDR2 YYDKDF (reference sequence). Trimming removed 0 bases from V and 0 bases from J, with 16 bases in between. The TCR library protocol attached unique molecular identifiers to the individual cDNA molecules. TCRdb reprocessed the 5' RACE reads with MiXCR, giving one entry per CDR3 protein. The table lists approximately 100,000 distinct CDR3 sequences, approximately 15% of them singletons. The sequenced sample consisted of whole blood. The clonotype originates from an adult who was a healthcare worker with PCR-confirmed SARS-CoV-2 infection or an uninfected control (not recorded which). The chain employs TRBV15 and TRBJ2-3; D is possibly TRBD1 (6 bases). CDR3 sequence: CATSRDQYREPSTDTQYF. The CDR3 bases are TGTGCCACCAGCAGAGATCAATACAGGGAACCGAGCACAGATACGCAGTATTTT. The full variable domain, completed using reference TRBV15 and TRBJ2-3, is DAMVIQNPRYQVTQFGKPVTLSCSQTLNHNVMYWYQQKSSQAPKLLFHYYDKDFNNEADTPDNFQSRRPNTSFCFLDIRSPGLGDTAMYLCATSRDQYREPSTDTQYFGPGTRLTVL.